This T cell receptor beta chain was captured in a study of blood T cell repertoires in COVID-19. The method was immunoSEQ multiplex PCR; TCRdb's version includes in-frame clones alone and lacks a portion of them. Seen here are hundreds of thousands of clones, around 88% observed once, and the top ten hold 10% to 15%. The CDR3 runs to 15 residues. With V trimmed by 4 bases and J by 2 bases, 6 bases remained unmatched. Germline V CDR1 and CDR2: SGHNT, YYREEE (reference sequence). What was sequenced was peripheral blood. This TCR derives from a woman between 70 and 85 years old with COVID-19, enrolled during active disease. The chain links TRBV5-4 to TRBJ1-1, with 9 bases that match TRBD1. CDR3 sequence reads: CASSLRTGDNTEAFF. The CDR3 bases are TGTGCCAGCAGCCTCCGGACAGGGGACAACACTGAAGCTTTCTTT.